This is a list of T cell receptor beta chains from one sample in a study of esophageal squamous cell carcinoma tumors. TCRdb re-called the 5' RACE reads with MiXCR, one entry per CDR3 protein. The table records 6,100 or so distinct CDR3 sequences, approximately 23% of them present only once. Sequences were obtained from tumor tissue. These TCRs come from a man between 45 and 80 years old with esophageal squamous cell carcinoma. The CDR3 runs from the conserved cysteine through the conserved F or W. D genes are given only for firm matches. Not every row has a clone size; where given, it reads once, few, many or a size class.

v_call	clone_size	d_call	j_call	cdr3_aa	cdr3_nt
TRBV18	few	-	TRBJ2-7	CASSPPDYPYEQYF	TGTGCCAGCTCACCACCGGACTACCCCTACGAGCAGTACTTC
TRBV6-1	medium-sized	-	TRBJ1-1	CASSTEFDRGAFF	TGTGCCAGCAGTACAGAATTTGACAGAGGAGCTTTCTTT
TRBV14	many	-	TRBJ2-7	CASSLSPSYEQYF	TGTGCCAGCAGCCTGAGTCCTTCCTACGAGCAGTACTTC
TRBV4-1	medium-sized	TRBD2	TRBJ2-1	CASSQDMTGAGLADYNEQFF	TGCGCCAGCAGCCAAGATATGACGGGGGCAGGACTAGCCGATTACAATGAGCAGTTCTTC
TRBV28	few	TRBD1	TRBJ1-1	CASSLSEGAAFF	TGTGCCAGCAGTCTGAGTGAGGGGGCAGCTTTCTTT
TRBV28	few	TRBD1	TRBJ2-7	CASSWDRRASYEQYF	TGTGCCAGCAGTTGGGACAGACGAGCGTCCTACGAGCAGTACTTC
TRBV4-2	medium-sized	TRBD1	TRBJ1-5	CASSLGTGERQPQHF	TGTGCCAGCAGCCTCGGGACAGGGGAACGGCAGCCCCAGCATTTT
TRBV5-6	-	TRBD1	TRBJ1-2	CASSLGQGAYGYTF	TGTGCCAGCAGCTTGGGACAGGGTGCCTATGGCTACACCTTC
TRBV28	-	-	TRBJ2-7	CASRGSSYEQYF	TGTGCCAGCAGGGGAAGCTCCTACGAGCAGTACTTC
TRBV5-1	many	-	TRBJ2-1	CASSLDGSRSYNEQFF	TGCGCCAGCAGCTTGGATGGCAGTCGCTCCTACAATGAGCAGTTCTTC
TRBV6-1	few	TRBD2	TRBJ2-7	CASSTGTIYEQYF	TGTGCCAGCAGTACCGGGACTATTTACGAGCAGTACTTC
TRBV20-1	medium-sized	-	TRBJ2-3	CSAAGHTSTDTQYF	TGCAGTGCGGCGGGACACACTAGCACAGATACGCAGTATTTT
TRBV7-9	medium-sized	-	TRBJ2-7	CASSLGGTEWLYF	TGTGCCAGCAGCTTAGGGGGGACCGAATGGTTGTACTTC
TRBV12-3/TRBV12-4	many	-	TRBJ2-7	CASSFEFQGHEQYF	TGTGCCAGCAGTTTTGAGTTCCAGGGACACGAGCAGTACTTC
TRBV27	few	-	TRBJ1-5	CASSLSESAGQPQHF	TGTGCCAGCAGTTTATCCGAATCGGCTGGCCAGCCCCAGCATTTT
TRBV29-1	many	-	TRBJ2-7	CSALYYEQYF	TGCAGCGCCCTGTACTACGAGCAGTACTTC
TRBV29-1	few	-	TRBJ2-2	CSVRAGELFF	TGCAGCGTACGCGCCGGGGAGCTGTTTTTT
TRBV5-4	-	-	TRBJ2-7	CASSLGRDSYEQYF	TGTGCCAGCAGCTTGGGGCGGGATTCCTACGAGCAGTACTTC
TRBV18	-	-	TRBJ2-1	CASFNRRESLYNEQFF	TGTGCCAGCTTTAACCGGAGGGAGAGTCTCTACAATGAGCAGTTCTTC
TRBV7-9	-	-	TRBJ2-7	CASSATGYEQYF	TGTGCCAGCAGTGCGACAGGATACGAGCAGTACTTC
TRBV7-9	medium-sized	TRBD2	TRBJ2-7	CASSRGLADLYEQYF	TGTGCCAGCAGCAGAGGACTAGCGGATCTCTACGAGCAGTACTTC
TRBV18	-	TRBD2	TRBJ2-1	CASSPRTSGRAYNEQFF	TGTGCCAGCTCACCACGTACTAGCGGGAGGGCATACAATGAGCAGTTCTTC
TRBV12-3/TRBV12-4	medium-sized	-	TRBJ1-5	CASSRTEGQPQHF	TGTGCCAGCAGTAGGACAGAAGGCCAGCCCCAGCATTTT
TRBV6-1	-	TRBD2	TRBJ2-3	CASSELAGSSTDTQYF	TGTGCCAGCAGTGAACTAGCGGGTTCTAGCACAGATACGCAGTATTTT
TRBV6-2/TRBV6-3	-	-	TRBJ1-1	CASLKTAGGNTEAFF	TGTGCCAGCCTAAAAACGGCCGGGGGTAACACTGAAGCTTTCTTT
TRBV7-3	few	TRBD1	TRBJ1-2	CASSPGQVGSDTF	TGTGCCAGCAGCCCGGGACAGGTTGGGAGCGACACCTTC
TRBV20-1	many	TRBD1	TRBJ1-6	CSAPGQGIPLHF	TGCAGTGCCCCGGGACAGGGAATACCCCTCCACTTT
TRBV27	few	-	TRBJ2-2	CASSSWHQRGTGELFF	TGTGCCAGCAGTTCCTGGCATCAACGGGGCACCGGGGAGCTGTTTTTT
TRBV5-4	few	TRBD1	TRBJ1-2	CASSLDRTDTYGDTF	TGTGCCAGCAGCCTGGACAGGACCGACACCTATGGCGACACCTTC
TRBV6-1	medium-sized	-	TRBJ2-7	CASSYGGHSYEQYF	TGTGCCAGCAGTTACGGGGGACATTCCTACGAGCAGTACTTC
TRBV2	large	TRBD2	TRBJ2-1	CASLRLAEFHNEQFF	TGTGCCAGCTTACGACTAGCGGAGTTTCACAATGAGCAGTTCTTC
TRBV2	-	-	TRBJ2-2	CASSFRWADTGELFF	TGTGCCAGCAGTTTCAGGTGGGCGGACACCGGGGAGCTGTTTTTT
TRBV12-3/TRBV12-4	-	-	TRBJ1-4	CASSLNEDEKLFF	TGTGCCAGCAGTTTAAACGAAGATGAAAAACTGTTTTTT
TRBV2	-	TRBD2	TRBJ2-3	CASTGGQRVTDTQYF	TGTGCCAGCACGGGAGGGCAACGGGTCACGGATACGCAGTATTTT
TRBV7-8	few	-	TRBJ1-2	CASSFGGENYGYTF	TGTGCCAGCAGCTTCGGCGGGGAGAACTATGGCTACACCTTC
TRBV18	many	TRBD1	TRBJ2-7	CASSPLGQGDREQYF	TGTGCCAGCTCACCACTGGGACAGGGCGACAGAGAGCAGTACTTC
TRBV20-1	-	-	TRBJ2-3	CSARGVGAGRTDTQYF	TGCAGTGCTAGAGGGGTTGGGGCGGGCCGCACAGATACGCAGTATTTT
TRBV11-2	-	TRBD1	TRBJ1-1	CASSFSTGGTEAFF	TGTGCCAGCAGCTTTTCCACAGGGGGCACTGAAGCTTTCTTT
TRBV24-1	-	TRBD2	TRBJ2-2	CATSDNGLAGGLNTGELFF	TGTGCCACCAGTGACAACGGACTAGCGGGAGGCTTGAACACCGGGGAGCTGTTTTTT
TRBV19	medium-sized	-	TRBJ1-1	CASSERRGTEAFF	TGTGCCAGTAGCGAAAGAAGGGGAACTGAAGCTTTCTTT
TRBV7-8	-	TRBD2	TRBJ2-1	CASSLNLPIAGVHNEQFF	TGTGCCAGCAGCTTAAACCTCCCAATAGCGGGAGTTCACAATGAGCAGTTCTTC
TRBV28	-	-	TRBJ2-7	CASSLSNSYEQYF	TGTGCCAGCAGTTTATCCAACTCCTACGAGCAGTACTTC
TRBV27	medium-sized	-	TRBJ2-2	CASSPPWTPGELFF	TGTGCCAGCAGTCCCCCTTGGACTCCCGGGGAGCTGTTTTTT
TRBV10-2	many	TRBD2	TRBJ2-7	CASVAGGYEQYF	TGCGCCAGCGTAGCGGGAGGCTACGAGCAGTACTTC
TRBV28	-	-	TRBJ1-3	CASRTLATIYF	TGTGCCAGCAGGACCTTGGCCACCATATATTTT
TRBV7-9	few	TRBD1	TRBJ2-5	CASSFGQGAGETQYF	TGTGCCAGCAGCTTCGGACAGGGGGCCGGAGAGACCCAGTACTTC
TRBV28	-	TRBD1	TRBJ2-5	CASSLLGTGEGETQYF	TGTGCCAGCAGTCTGCTTGGGACAGGGGAAGGGGAGACCCAGTACTTC
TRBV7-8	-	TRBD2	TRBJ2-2	CASSYLAGANTGELFF	TGTGCCAGCAGCTACCTAGCGGGGGCGAACACCGGGGAGCTGTTTTTT
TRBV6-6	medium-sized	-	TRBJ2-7	CASRTGLNSYEQYF	TGTGCCAGCAGGACGGGACTTAACTCCTACGAGCAGTACTTC
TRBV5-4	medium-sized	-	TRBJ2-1	CASSRSQFF	TGTGCCAGCAGCCGGTCGCAGTTCTTC
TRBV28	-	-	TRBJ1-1	CASSYRRAEAFF	TGTGCCAGCAGTTACCGCAGGGCGGAAGCTTTCTTT